Listed here are 28 T cell receptor beta chains from one sample, sequenced in a study of breast tumors, draining lymph nodes, adjacent tissues. The lymph nodes were axillary draining lymph nodes from breast cancer patients. TCRdb analysed the multiplex PCR reads with MiXCR anew, one entry per CDR3 protein. This table has roughly 120,000 distinct CDR3 sequences, 15% to 20% appearing once. Sequenced input: axillary lymph node tissue. All receptors come from a female donor with breast cancer. Some clones in this sample may be carry-over from other donors' samples.

This clonotype was detected ten times or more. This chain links TRBV5-5 with TRBJ2-5; D is uncertain. Trimming removed 3 bases from V and 5 bases from J, with 8 bases in between. This CDR3 is built from 12 residues. Germline lookup yields CDR1 SGHKS and CDR2 YYEKEE (reference sequence). CDR3 loop: CASSSILETQYF. In nucleotides, the CDR3 is TGTGCCAGCAGCTCCATACTGGAGACCCAGTACTTC.

This clonotype was seen a handful of times. The chain is built from TRBV6-1 and TRBJ1-2; unclear D gene. V dropped 2 bases and J dropped 8 bases, with 12 bases sitting between them. Germline CDR1 reads MNHNS; CDR2 reads SASEGT. The CDR3 spans 13 residues. The CDR3 reads CASSEHSPGGYTF. In DNA, the CDR3 is TGTGCCAGCAGTGAACACAGCCCTGGGGGCTACACCTTC.

This clonotype was seen many times. V is TRBV7-9 and J is TRBJ2-3; D remains ambiguous. Trimming shortened V by 5 bases and J by 4 bases, and 7 bases separated the two germline ends. Germline loops: CDR1 SEHNR, CDR2 FQNEAQ (reference sequence). There are 12 residues in the CDR3. CDR3 DNA: TGTGCCAGCAGCGCAGCTGCAGATACGCAGTATTTT. Protein sequence: CASSAAADTQYF.

This clonotype was observed at least ten times. This rearrangement joins TRBV20-1 to TRBJ1-6; possibly TRBD1 for D (6 bases). Germline V gene sequence: CDR1 DFQATT, CDR2 SNEGSKA (reference sequence). V gave up 5 bases and J gave up 9 bases, with 17 bases separating them. This CDR3 is 14 amino acids long. CDR3 amino acids: CSAAPPGGRSPLHF. The CDR3 DNA reads TGCAGTGCTGCCCCACCGGGGGGCCGTTCACCCCTCCACTTT.

In this sample, this clonotype turned up many times. This sequence joins TRBV19 and TRBJ2-5; D perhaps matches TRBD1 (6 bases). CDR3 length equals 13 residues. The V and J ends lost 6 bases and 5 bases respectively, with 13 bases between them. Per germline, CDR1 LNHDA and CDR2 SQIVND (reference sequence). CDR3 sequence reads: CASSPTGFETQYF. The CDR3 nucleotides are TGTGCCAGTAGCCCGACAGGTTTTGAGACCCAGTACTTC.

As regards this clonotype: This may be a read error, as it is one base from a much larger clone. Here the CDR3 omits its conserved ending phenylalanine or tryptophan, so a read error is the likely source. The chain couples TRBV6-1 to TRBJ2-3; TRBD2 is a possible D gene (6 bases). Trimming pared 11 bases from V and 1 base from J, leaving 13 bases between. Germline lookup yields CDR1 MNHNS and CDR2 SASEGT. This CDR3 is 13 amino acids long. The CDR3 region is CAGRSRGTDTQYL. The CDR3 DNA sequence: TGTGCCGGGAGGAGCCGGGGCACAGATACGCAGTATCTT.

The table lists this clonotype with many counts. The gene calls are TRBV24-1 and TRBJ2-3, with 7 bases aligning to TRBD2. Germline-derived CDR1 and CDR2 are KGHDR and SFDVKD. This CDR3 has 19 residues. After removal of 3 bases from V and 4 bases from J, the junction contained 18 bases not matched to a gene. CDR3 DNA: TGTGCCACCAGTGATAGGCGGGCAGCGGGACTCACGCACCCAGATACGCAGTATTTT. Protein sequence: CATSDRRAAGLTHPDTQYF.

Only a few counts were recorded for this clonotype. The J gene is TRBJ2-2, the V gene TRBV5-1; TRBD1 matches 10 bases. Looked up from germline, CDR1 is SGHRS and CDR2 is YFSETQ. V lost 3 bases, J lost 5 bases, and 4 bases stayed unmatched. This CDR3 is 15 amino acids long. The CDR3 is CASSWRTGGTGELFF. The CDR3 coding sequence is TGCGCCAGCAGCTGGAGGACAGGGGGGACCGGGGAGCTGTTTTTT.

This clonotype has ten or more counts. The chain links TRBV27 to TRBJ2-3; D remains ambiguous. Germline V lookup: CDR1 MNHEY, CDR2 SMNVEV (reference sequence). CDR3 length: 15 amino acids. The V and J ends lost 6 bases and 0 bases respectively, with 13 bases between them. CDR3: CASRGLRFSTDTQYF. In nucleotides, the CDR3 is TGTGCCAGCAGGGGTCTTAGGTTTAGCACAGATACGCAGTATTTT.

This clonotype was observed many times. The J gene is TRBJ2-1, the V gene TRBV5-6; maybe TRBD1 (6 bases). Germline assignment: CDR1 SGHDT and CDR2 YYEEEE. V dropped 4 bases and J dropped 0 bases, with 17 bases sitting between them. The CDR3 is 17 amino acids. CDR3 protein: CASSPTTGYSSYNEQFF. Here the CDR3 DNA reads TGTGCCAGCAGCCCCACGACAGGATATAGCTCCTACAATGAGCAGTTCTTC.

This clonotype was counted only a few times. The genes are TRBV28 and TRBJ2-2, with 8 nucleotides matching TRBD1. Trimming at V came to 5 bases and at J to 3 bases, leaving 8 bases not matched to a gene. The CDR3 has 16 amino acids. Germline CDR1 and CDR2: MDHEN and SYDVKM. The CDR3 DNA follows: TGTGCCAGCAGTGGCAGGACAGGGCGGGACACCGGGGAGCTGTTTTTT. Translation: CASSGRTGRDTGELFF.

J is TRBJ2-2 and V is TRBV27; maybe TRBD2 (5 bases). V was pared by 2 bases and J by 3 bases, with 7 bases between. Per germline, CDR1 MNHEY and CDR2 SMNVEV (reference sequence). CDR3 size: 14 residues. DNA of the CDR3: TGTGCCAGCAGTTTAGAGGGTCACACCGGGGAGCTGTTTTTT. Translation gives CASSLEGHTGELFF.

At least ten counts were recorded for this clonotype. The chain links TRBV19 to TRBJ2-1; TRBD2 matches at 7 bases. With V trimmed by 2 bases and J by 4 bases, 11 bases remained unmatched. The germline gives CDR1 LNHDA, CDR2 SQIVND (reference sequence). This CDR3 is 17 amino acids long. The CDR3 reads CASSISPMGGGYNEQFF. The CDR3 nucleotides read TGTGCCAGTAGTATATCCCCTATGGGGGGGGGGTACAATGAGCAGTTCTTC.

The J gene is TRBJ2-4, the V gene TRBV19; the D call may be TRBD1 or TRBD2 (6 bases each). Trimming took off 5 bases at V and 6 bases at J, with 20 bases between the two ends. Looked up from germline, CDR1 is LNHDA and CDR2 is SQIVND (reference sequence). This CDR3 has 16 residues. This CDR3 reads CASSPRRGLSPNIQYF. CDR3 in DNA: TGTGCCAGTAGTCCCCGACGGGGGCTCTCCCCAAACATTCAGTACTTC. Full variable domain (remainder filled in from reference TRBV19 and TRBJ2-4): DGGITQSPKYLFRKEGQNVTLSCEQNLNHDAMYWYRQDPGQGLRLIYYSQIVNDFQKGDIAEGYSVSREKKESFPLTVTSAQKNPTAFYLCASSPRRGLSPNIQYFGAGTRLSVL.

A note on this clonotype: An end of the junction differs from the germline gene, which may be a read error. The rearrangement joins TRBV18 to TRBJ2-5, with D possibly called TRBD1 or TRBD2 (5 bases each). The length of the CDR3 is 13 residues. Germline V gene sequence: CDR1 KGHSH, CDR2 LQKENI. Here the CDR3 DNA reads TGTGCCAGCTCACGGGGGATAGGGGAGACCCGGTACTTC. Amino acid sequence: CASSRGIGETRYF.

This clonotype was detected many times. This sequence joins TRBV11-3 and TRBJ2-5; D gene ambiguous. Trimming left V 2 bases short and J 5 bases short, with 9 bases between. Germline CDR1 SGHNT, CDR2 YENEEA. This CDR3 region has 13 residues. For the CDR3, the DNA is TGTGCCAGCAGCTTAAATAGCAAGGAGACCCAGTACTTC. This gives the protein CASSLNSKETQYF.

The chain recombines TRBV19 with TRBJ1-5; D remains unclear. The CDR3 is 14 amino acids. CDR1 LNHDA and CDR2 SQIVND come from the germline V gene (reference sequence). Deletions cut 3 bases from V and 4 bases from J, with 10 bases between. The CDR3 sequence: CASSIGGKNQPQHF. The CDR3, as DNA: TGTGCCAGTAGTATTGGAGGCAAAAATCAGCCCCAGCATTTT.

By sample fraction, this clonotype is medium-sized. The V gene is TRBV9, the J gene TRBJ1-6; no clear D gene. This CDR3 has 14 amino acids. Germline loops: CDR1 SGDLS, CDR2 YYNGEE. V lost 1 base and J 5 bases, leaving 7 bases between the germline ends. CDR3 loop: CASSVSVDNSPLHF. DNA of the CDR3: TGTGCCAGCAGCGTATCGGTGGATAATTCACCCCTCCACTTT. Full variable domain (outside the CDR3, taken from reference TRBV9 and TRBJ1-6): DSGVTQTPKHLITATGQRVTLRCSPRSGDLSVYWYQQSLDQGLQFLIQYYNGEERAKGNILERFSAQQFPDLHSELNLSSLELGDSALYFCASSVSVDNSPLHFGNGTRLTVT.

This clonotype was seen at least ten times. The chain couples TRBV3-1 to TRBJ1-2; D not certain. Trimming stripped 1 base from V and 4 bases from J, with 13 bases between. Germline CDR1 LGHDT, CDR2 YNNKEL (reference sequence). CDR3 length equals 15 residues. In DNA form, the CDR3 reads TGTGCCAGCAGCCAAGGGGCAGTAGGAGGCTATGGCTACACCTTC. This gives the protein CASSQGAVGGYGYTF.

The chain recombines TRBV7-8 with TRBJ2-3; 11 nucleotides line up with TRBD2. Germline trimming cut 3 bases from V and 2 bases from J; bases unmatched to any gene: 7. The CDR3 runs 17 residues. Per germline, CDR1 SGHVS and CDR2 FQNEAQ. The CDR3 region has the DNA TGTGCCAGCAGCTTCGACATAGCGGGGGGGCTCACAGATACGCAGTATTTT. Translated, it gives CASSFDIAGGLTDTQYF.

At least ten counts were recorded for this clonotype. The V and J genes are TRBV7-9 and TRBJ2-3; D perhaps matches TRBD1 (5 bases). This CDR3 is built from 14 residues. Between the trimmed V and J ends, which lost 3 bases and 0 bases, there was a span of 7 bases. Germline CDR1 SEHNR, CDR2 FQNEAQ (reference sequence). The CDR3: CASSFYRSTDTQYF. The CDR3 DNA reads TGTGCCAGCAGCTTCTACAGGAGCACAGATACGCAGTATTTT.

In its sample, this clonotype was seen a few times. V usage is TRBV3-1 and J usage is TRBJ2-2; tentative D call: TRBD2 (5 bases). Between the trimmed V and J ends, which lost 2 bases and 1 base, there was a span of 8 bases. In germline, CDR1 is LGHDT, CDR2 YNNKEL (reference sequence). The CDR3 length is 15 residues. The CDR3 DNA follows: TGTGCCAGCAGCCAATGGGCGGGGAACACCGGGGAGCTGTTTTTT. Translating it yields CASSQWAGNTGELFF.

The chain's CDR3 is CASSLGSMAEKLFF. DNA for the CDR3: TGTGCCAGCAGCTTGGGGTCAATGGCTGAAAAACTGTTTTTT. This chain joins TRBV5-4 and TRBJ1-4; D gene uncertain. The CDR3 sequence is 14 residues long. In germline, CDR1 is SGHNT, CDR2 YYREEE (reference sequence). V lost 0 bases, J lost 7 bases, and 10 bases lay in between.

Turning to this clonotype: It may be a read error: a sequence one base away is much more abundant. The conserved phenylalanine or tryptophan normally closing the CDR3 is absent here, so this likely arose from a read error. This chain links TRBV20-1 with TRBJ2-7, with 9 bases fitting TRBD1. CDR1 DFQATT and CDR2 SNEGSKA come from the germline V gene (reference sequence). The V segment lost 3 bases and the J segment 7 bases; nucleotides outside the gene matches: 10. The CDR3 sequence is 14 residues long. CDR3 in DNA: TGCAGTGCTAGGGAGGTGACAGGGGGTGGGGAGCAGTACCTC. The encoded protein is CSAREVTGGGEQYL.

This clonotype was observed many times. The genes are TRBV11-2 and TRBJ2-7, with D tentatively TRBD2 (5 bases). Germline CDR1 reads SGHAT; CDR2 reads FQNNGV. Trimming took 6 bases from V and 5 from J, leaving 20 bases between them. This CDR3 contains 15 residues. CDR3 in amino acids: CASRNQSGSSDEQYF. The DNA for the CDR3 is TGTGCCAGCAGAAACCAAAGCGGCAGCTCAGACGAGCAGTACTTC.

Points on this clonotype: This clone may be a read error of a much larger clone one base away. The chain couples TRBV20-1 to TRBJ2-1; D may be TRBD1 or TRBD2 (5 bases each). V lost 1 base to trimming and J lost 9 bases, with 16 bases between them. Per the germline V gene, CDR1 is DFQATT and CDR2 is SNEGSKA (reference sequence). This CDR3 has 14 residues. DNA for the CDR3: TGCAGTGCTAGAGGTTCGAGAGGGGCGACTGAGCAGTTCTTC. As protein: CSARGSRGATEQFF.

Ten or more counts support this clonotype. V gene TRBV24-1 combines with J gene TRBJ2-1; 7 nucleotides line up with TRBD2. Per the germline V gene, CDR1 is KGHDR and CDR2 is SFDVKD. This CDR3 has 17 amino acids. V lost 0 bases and J lost 0; bases outside the gene matches: 4. The CDR3 DNA reads TGTGCCACCAGTGATTTGCATGGGGAGGGCTCCTACAATGAGCAGTTCTTC. Encoded protein: CATSDLHGEGSYNEQFF.

This clonotype has ten or more counts. The genes are TRBV5-6 and TRBJ2-7; D is unresolved. The CDR3 totals 13 residues. CDR1 and CDR2 from the germline V gene are SGHDT and YYEEEE. The V gene lost 7 bases and the J gene lost 4 bases, with 15 bases spanning the gap. The CDR3 loop is CASLLRGSYEQYF. CDR3 DNA: TGTGCCAGCCTCCTGCGCGGTTCTTACGAGCAGTACTTC.